This TCR beta chain was identified during a study of blood T cell repertoires in COVID-19. Germline-derived CDR1 and CDR2 are LNHDA and SQIVND (reference sequence). The V gene lost 4 bases and the J gene lost 8 bases, with 20 bases spanning the gap. The length of the CDR3 is 16 residues. The repertoire was sequenced with immunoSEQ multiplex PCR; TCRdb's copy has only in-frame clones and lacks some. This repertoire shows fewer than 90,000 clones, roughly 96% found once; its top ten account for about 4.1%. Specimen: peripheral blood. The clonotype originates from a human donor with active COVID-19. The donor label of this sample is uncertain. J is TRBJ2-2 and V is TRBV19; TRBD2 is a possible D gene (6 bases). CDR3 bases: TGTGCCAGTAGTACTCCTTCCGGGACTTATATAGGGGAGCTGTTTTTT. It codes for CASSTPSGTYIGELFF.